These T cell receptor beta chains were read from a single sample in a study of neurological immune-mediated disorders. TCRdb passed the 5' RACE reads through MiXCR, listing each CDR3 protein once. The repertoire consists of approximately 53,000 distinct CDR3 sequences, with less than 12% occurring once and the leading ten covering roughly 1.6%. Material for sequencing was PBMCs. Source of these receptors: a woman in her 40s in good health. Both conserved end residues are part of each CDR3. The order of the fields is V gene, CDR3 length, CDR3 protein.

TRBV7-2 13 CASSLWVMDTQYF
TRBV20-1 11 CSAPVGDAQYF
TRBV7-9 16 CANSLEHSGGVYGYTF
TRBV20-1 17 CSARDHKRGGSAGEQFF
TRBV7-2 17 CASSLAWQAGDYNEQFF
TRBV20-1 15 CSASLIRELETEAFF
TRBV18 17 CASSPKGREDFYNEQFF
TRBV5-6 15 CASSLGGSSYNEQFF
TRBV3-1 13 CASSQGDQQPQHF
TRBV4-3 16 CASSQGQGLVTGELFF
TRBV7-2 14 CASSPGGGPRGYTF
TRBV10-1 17 CASSERRGVGYYNEQFF
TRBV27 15 CASSLLGRNTGELFF
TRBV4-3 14 CASSQSGGGYGYTF
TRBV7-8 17 CASLHRPLGSGTGELFF
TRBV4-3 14 CASRNTGGAYGYTF
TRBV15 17 CATSSVILQGGSYEQYF
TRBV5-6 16 CASSGVRQFYNSPLHF
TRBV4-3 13 CASSQDLVYEQYF
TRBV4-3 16 CASSQDIGEQITEAFF
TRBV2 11 CASSEGVTIYF
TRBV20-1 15 CSARDFGQGGGEAFF
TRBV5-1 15 CASSFDGSSGNTIYF
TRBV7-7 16 CASSLGGARGQETQYF
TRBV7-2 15 CASRTLSPRGDEQFF
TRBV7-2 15 CASSSYPSSYNEQFF
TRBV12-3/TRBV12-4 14 CASSLDTRGTEAFF
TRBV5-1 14 CASSLLGVQETQYF
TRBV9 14 CASSVGERVDEQFF
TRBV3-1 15 CASSLTAGGSYEQYF
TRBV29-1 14 CSARIPWGETEAFF
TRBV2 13 CASRGGQAGELFF
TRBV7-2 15 CASSRSVAGGDTQYF
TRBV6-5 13 CATNSGRYNEQFF
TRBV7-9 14 CASSRGQTFYEQYF
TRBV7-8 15 CASSTRWTGGYEQYF
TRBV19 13 CASGDRADYGYTF
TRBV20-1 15 CSASSGSRSYNEQFF
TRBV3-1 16 CASSKTGTGETYEQYF
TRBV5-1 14 CASSLETYGNEQFF
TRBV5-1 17 CASSLTPTSGTYNEQFF